These 30 T cell receptor beta chains were sequenced from one sample in a study of identical twins. In TCRdb, the 5' RACE reads were re-called with MiXCR into one record per CDR3 protein. The table shows 700,000 or so distinct CDR3 sequences, with 8.6% occurring only once. The data were also submitted as part of a second study, on yellow fever vaccine responses in identical twins.

The source material was PBMCs. These receptors were collected from a woman aged 18-29 years in good health.

This chain connects TRBV27 to TRBJ2-6; 7 bases are a match to TRBD2. Losses at the gene ends were 5 bases for V and 4 bases for J; bases not matched to a gene: 8. Per germline, CDR1 MNHEY and CDR2 SMNVEV (reference sequence). The CDR3 has 16 amino acids. The CDR3 here is CASSPWGGFGANVLTF. CDR3 nucleotides: TGTGCCAGCAGTCCATGGGGGGGGTTCGGGGCCAACGTCCTGACTTTC.

The chain links TRBV11-2 to TRBJ2-4; TRBD2 is a possible D gene (5 bases). CDR3 length equals 16 residues. Trimming removed 0 bases at V and 8 bases at J, with 17 bases between. Per the germline V gene, CDR1 is SGHAT and CDR2 is FQNNGV. The CDR3 reads CASSLDRTLFGDIQYF. The CDR3 DNA follows: TGTGCCAGCAGCTTAGACCGGACTCTCTTTGGGGACATTCAGTACTTC. The whole variable domain, remainder taken from reference TRBV11-2 and TRBJ2-4, is EAGVAQSPRYKIIEKRQSVAFWCNPISGHATLYWYQQILGQGPKLLIQFQNNGVVDDSQLPKDRFSAERLKGVDSTLKIQPAKLEDSAVYLCASSLDRTLFGDIQYFGAGTRLSVL.

In this sample, this clonotype turned up a few times. V is TRBV6-4 and J is TRBJ2-4; 8 bases agree with TRBD1. There are 14 residues in the CDR3. Germline V gives CDR1 MRHNA, CDR2 SNTAGT. V trimming: 6 bases; J trimming: 7 bases; junction bases outside the gene matches: 8. The CDR3: CASSGTGEGNIQYF. The CDR3 DNA reads as TGTGCCAGCAGCGGGACAGGTGAAGGGAACATTCAGTACTTC.

This clonotype was counted a few times. The V gene is TRBV3-1, the J gene TRBJ2-4; D gene ambiguous. CDR3 length: 12 amino acids. Between the trimmed V and J ends, which lost 4 bases and 5 bases, there was a span of 6 bases. Germline CDR1 is LGHDT and CDR2 is YNNKEL (reference sequence). This CDR3 is CASSRSENIQYF. DNA for the CDR3: TGTGCCAGCAGCCGGTCGGAAAACATTCAGTACTTC.

This clonotype was seen more than once but under ten times. The V call is TRBV7-6, the J call TRBJ2-7; 7 bases agree with TRBD2. CDR3 size: 15 residues. Per germline, CDR1 SGHVS and CDR2 FNYEAQ. With 8 bases clipped from V and 0 bases from J, the junction kept 10 bases outside the gene matches. The CDR3 nucleotides are TGTGCCAGCTGCACTAGCGATACGGGCTCCTACGAGCAGTACTTC. As protein: CASCTSDTGSYEQYF.

The sample holds many counts of this clonotype. The chain combines TRBV6-1 with TRBJ2-3; TRBD2 is a possible D gene (6 bases). The germline V and J ends were trimmed by 8 bases and 1 base, with 19 bases remaining between them. The V gene's germline CDR1 is MNHNS and CDR2 SASEGT. This CDR3 is built from 16 residues. The CDR3 is CASRPLGPGGTDTQYF. The CDR3 DNA reads as TGTGCCAGCCGACCTCTGGGACCGGGGGGCACAGATACGCAGTATTTT.

This clonotype was seen a few times. J is TRBJ1-5 and V is TRBV24-1, with no clear D. CDR1 KGHDR and CDR2 SFDVKD come from the germline V gene. Between the trimmed V and J ends, which lost 7 bases and 6 bases, there was a span of 12 bases. The CDR3 has 13 amino acids. The CDR3 spells CATSSDGGQPQHF. CDR3 DNA sequence: TGTGCCACCAGCAGCGACGGAGGTCAGCCCCAGCATTTT.

This clonotype was counted at least ten times. The CDR3 DNA follows: TGTGCCAGCAGCTTAGCTATTTCCTACGAGCAGTACTTC. Protein sequence: CASSLAISYEQYF. The rearrangement links TRBV7-2 to TRBJ2-7; no definite D call. Per germline, CDR1 SGHTA and CDR2 FQGNSA. This CDR3 contains 13 residues. V was trimmed by 0 bases and J by 1 base, leaving 4 bases between them.

The sample holds many counts of this clonotype. V usage is TRBV11-2 and J usage is TRBJ2-5; D is unclear. V was cut by 5 bases and J by 9 bases, with 13 bases left in between. The germline V gene has CDR1 SGHAT and CDR2 FQNNGV. The CDR3 has 12 amino acids. CDR3 DNA sequence: TGTGCCAGCAGCCCAAGGGCTGAGGCCCAGTACTTC. The encoded protein is CASSPRAEAQYF.

This clonotype was seen ten or more times. The rearrangement links TRBV11-1 to TRBJ2-2, with TRBD1 as a possible D gene (6 bases). Germline V gene sequence: CDR1 SGHAT, CDR2 FQDESV (reference sequence). This CDR3 spans 16 amino acids. Trimming took 5 bases from V and 0 from J, leaving 13 bases between them. DNA of the CDR3: TGTGCCAGCAGCCCTTACCGGACAGCGAACACCGGGGAGCTGTTTTTT. It translates to CASSPYRTANTGELFF.

The chain combines TRBV30 with TRBJ1-4; 10 nucleotides line up with TRBD1. Germline CDR1 and CDR2: GTSNPN and SVGIG (reference sequence). CDR3 length: 13 residues. V gave up 4 bases and J gave up 5 bases; unmatched junction bases: 1. CDR3 sequence: CAWTGQGNEKLFF. In DNA, the CDR3 is TGTGCCTGGACGGGACAGGGGAATGAAAAACTGTTTTTT.

This clonotype has ten or more counts. This rearrangement joins TRBV5-1 to TRBJ2-2; TRBD1 or TRBD2 may be the D gene (5 bases each). Trimming took 0 bases from V and 6 from J, leaving 21 bases between them. The germline V gene has CDR1 SGHRS and CDR2 YFSETQ. CDR3 length equals 18 residues. DNA of the CDR3: TGCGCCAGCAGCTTGGAGGGGCACCGGGCGTTCGGGGCCGGGGAGCTGTTTTTT. This encodes CASSLEGHRAFGAGELFF.

This clonotype came up a few times. The V gene is TRBV27, the J gene TRBJ1-5; D is uncertain. Trimming left V 5 bases short and J 5 bases short, with 13 bases between. The CDR3 contains 14 residues. In germline, CDR1 is MNHEY, CDR2 SMNVEV (reference sequence). CDR3 coding DNA: TGTGCCAGCAGTCCAAACTCCTTAGATCAGCCCCAGCATTTT. Its translation: CASSPNSLDQPQHF.

There are a few counts of this clonotype. The chain has TRBV4-1 and TRBJ2-2, with D maybe TRBD1 (6 bases). Germline V gene lookup returns CDR1 MGHRA and CDR2 YSYEKL. Trimming took off 0 bases at V and 3 bases at J, with 11 bases between the two ends. The CDR3 covers 16 residues. In DNA, the CDR3 is TGCGCCAGCAGCCAAGAAGCTGGGGGCGACACCGGGGAGCTGTTTTTT. It specifies CASSQEAGGDTGELFF.

The table lists this clonotype with many counts. CDR3 DNA sequence: TGCGCCAGCAGCCAAGAATCCGAGATAAAGGGGGGAGATACGCAGTATTTT. It codes for CASSQESEIKGGDTQYF. V usage is TRBV4-3 and J usage is TRBJ2-3; D may correspond to TRBD1 or TRBD2 (6 bases each). The germline V gene has CDR1 LGHNA and CDR2 YSLEER. This CDR3 has 17 amino acids. Trimming removed 0 bases from V and 5 bases from J, with 18 bases in between.

V and J are TRBV7-9 and TRBJ2-7; D may correspond to TRBD1 or TRBD2 (5 bases each). CDR3 length: 14 amino acids. The V gene lost 5 bases and the J gene lost 2 bases, with 13 bases spanning the gap. Per the germline V gene, CDR1 is SEHNR and CDR2 is FQNEAQ (reference sequence). In nucleotides, the CDR3 is TGTGCCAGCAGCCGGGACCCGGCCCCCTACGAGCAGTACTTC. Translating gives CASSRDPAPYEQYF.

The chain uses TRBV20-1 and TRBJ2-3; 10 bases are shared with TRBD2. Germline V CDR1 and CDR2: DFQATT, SNEGSKA (reference sequence). The V and J ends lost 3 bases and 4 bases, in that order; junction bases with no gene match: 7. The CDR3 has 15 amino acids. The CDR3 region is CSASLLAGLADTQYF. CDR3 sequence (DNA): TGCAGTGCTAGTTTACTAGCGGGGTTAGCAGATACGCAGTATTTT.

This chain connects TRBV12-3 or TRBV12-4 to TRBJ1-5, with D possibly being TRBD1 (5 bases). Trimming pared 5 bases from V and 5 bases from J, leaving 13 bases between. This CDR3 is built from 14 residues. CDR3 DNA: TGTGCCAGCAGTCCTCAGGGAAAGGATCAGCCCCAGCATTTT. It yields the protein CASSPQGKDQPQHF.

The rearrangement uses TRBV7-9 and TRBJ1-6; D not resolved. The CDR3 runs 14 residues. Germline assignment: CDR1 SEHNR and CDR2 FQNEAQ (reference sequence). The ends were cut back, 1 base at V and 5 bases at J, with 6 bases in the middle. The CDR3 spells CASSLEGHNSPLHF. Written as DNA, the CDR3 is TGTGCCAGCAGCTTAGAGGGTCATAATTCACCCCTCCACTTT.

A note on this clonotype: The germline gene is not matched at one end of the junction; a read error may be the cause. V usage is TRBV7-7 and J usage is TRBJ2-5; D may be TRBD2 (5 bases). From germline, CDR1 is SSHAT and CDR2 FNYEAQ (reference sequence). The CDR3 is made up of 15 amino acids. The CDR3 region has the DNA TGTGCTAGCAGCTCCTCCGAGGGTCGCCAAGAGACCCAGTACTTC. It translates to CASSSSEGRQETQYF. Together with reference TRBV7-7 and TRBJ2-5, the CDR3 gives the full variable domain: GAGVSQSPRYKVTKRGQDVTLRCDPISSHATLYWYQQALGQGPEFLTYFNYEAQPDKSGLPSDRFSAERPEGSISTLTIQRTEQRDSAMYRCASSSSEGRQETQYFGPGTRLLVL.

This clonotype was counted a few times. The CDR3, as DNA: TGTGCCAGCAGTTCCGGACCGGCACCGGGACTAGCGGGACAGTACATTCAGTACTTC. Its translation is CASSSGPAPGLAGQYIQYF. The chain links TRBV28 to TRBJ2-4; TRBD2 agrees at 13 bases. The CDR3 sequence is 19 residues long. V lost 4 bases to trimming and J lost 8 bases; unmatched junction nucleotides: 17. Germline CDR1 is MDHEN and CDR2 is SYDVKM.

This clonotype occurred a few times. The chain combines TRBV5-6 with TRBJ2-2; 7 bases are shared with TRBD2. V shed 0 bases, J shed 7 bases, and the junction held 6 bases outside the gene matches. The germline V gene has CDR1 SGHDT and CDR2 YYEEEE. This CDR3 comprises 15 residues. CDR3 in amino acids: CASSLVRDYGGELFF. CDR3 DNA sequence: TGTGCCAGCAGCTTGGTACGGGACTACGGCGGGGAGCTGTTTTTT.

This clonotype showed up many times. V usage is TRBV29-1 and J usage is TRBJ2-2; D is ambiguous. The CDR3 is 13 amino acids. Germline lookup yields CDR1 SQVTM and CDR2 ANQGSEA. Trimming took 1 base from V and 13 from J, leaving 16 bases between them. The CDR3 region has the DNA TGCAGCGTTGAAGTTAACGAGGAAGGTCGGCTGTTTTTT. Translated: CSVEVNEEGRLFF.

In its sample, this clonotype was seen many times. CDR3 residues: CASSLALAGETYNEQFF. CDR3 nucleotides: TGCGCCAGCAGCTTGGCCTTAGCGGGAGAAACCTACAATGAGCAGTTCTTC. The gene calls are TRBV5-1 and TRBJ2-1, with 9 nucleotides matching TRBD2. The CDR3 loop spans 17 amino acids. Trimming at V came to 0 bases and at J to 2 bases, leaving 6 bases not matched to a gene. Germline CDR1 is SGHRS and CDR2 is YFSETQ.

There are a few counts of this clonotype. V and J are TRBV2 and TRBJ2-3, with 7 nucleotides matching TRBD1. CDR1 and CDR2 from the germline V gene are SNHLY and FYNNEI. V gave up 8 bases and J gave up 2 bases; unmatched junction bases: 7. The CDR3 is made up of 14 amino acids. The CDR3 sequence: CASLRTGITDTQYF. The CDR3 DNA reads as TGTGCCAGCCTCCGGACAGGTATCACAGATACGCAGTATTTT.

This clonotype came up many times. This chain joins TRBV12-3 or TRBV12-4 and TRBJ2-7; tentative D call: TRBD2 (5 bases). Trimming pared 6 bases from V and 7 bases from J, leaving 16 bases between. CDR3 length: 13 residues. The CDR3 bases are TGTGCCAGCAGAAAACTAGAATCCCGGGAGCAGTACTTC. This gives the protein CASRKLESREQYF.

This chain joins TRBV20-1 and TRBJ1-5; maybe TRBD1 (5 bases). Germline CDR1 DFQATT, CDR2 SNEGSKA (reference sequence). The ends were cut back, 6 bases at V and 2 bases at J, with 14 bases in the middle. CDR3 length: 14 amino acids. DNA of the CDR3: TGCAGTGCCGCCAGGGAGAGGGGCAATCAGCCCCAGCATTTT. Its protein product is CSAARERGNQPQHF.

This clonotype occurred a few times. The chain uses TRBV25-1 and TRBJ2-1; possibly TRBD1 for D (6 bases). Trimming left V 5 bases short and J 6 bases short, with 20 bases between. The V gene's germline CDR1 is MGHDK and CDR2 SYGVNS. The CDR3 spans 16 residues. This CDR3 reads CASSPLTGTTPNEQFF. The CDR3 DNA follows: TGTGCCAGCAGTCCCCTCACCGGGACAACACCCAATGAGCAGTTCTTC.

The chain links TRBV20-1 to TRBJ2-6, with D uncertain. Germline V CDR1 and CDR2: DFQATT, SNEGSKA (reference sequence). V was cut by 3 bases and J by 0 bases, with 9 bases left in between. CDR3 size: 15 residues. DNA of the CDR3: TGCAGTGCTAGCTCCAGGCGCTCTGGGGCCAACGTCCTGACTTTC. This encodes CSASSRRSGANVLTF.

This clonotype appeared many times. The chain employs TRBV12-3 or TRBV12-4 and TRBJ1-4; no clear D gene. The CDR3 totals 14 residues. Trimming pared 1 base from V and 2 bases from J, leaving 5 bases between. This CDR3 reads CASSLVGTNEKLFF. The CDR3 DNA is TGTGCCAGCAGTTTAGTGGGGACTAATGAAAAACTGTTTTTT.